A single sample is the source of the 13 T cell receptor beta chains below, sequenced in a study of vaccination and CD4 T cells after COVID-19. Oncomine TCR Beta short-read sequencing was applied to DNA from cultured CD4+ T cells. TCRdb ran MiXCR on the PCR reads and lists one entry per CDR3 protein. The sample consists of about 18,000 distinct CDR3 sequences, about 70% of them appearing once. These TCRs are of unknown antigen specificity. Treatment defined: approximately nine-day PBMC culture with coronavirus spike peptide pools or control peptides (ViraFEST assay). Sequencing input: CD4+ T cells from blood, cultured in vitro. The receptor set was obtained from a human donor who had recovered from COVID-19.

The gene calls are TRBV28 and TRBJ1-1, with D uncertain. Per germline, CDR1 MDHEN and CDR2 SYDVKM. The V gene lost 4 bases and the J gene lost 1 base, with 4 bases spanning the gap. This CDR3 spans 12 amino acids. For the CDR3, the DNA is TGTGCCAGCAGTTGGCGGAACACTGAAGCTTTCTTT. Translating gives CASSWRNTEAFF. The whole variable domain, filled in from reference TRBV28 and TRBJ1-1, reads DVKVTQSSRYLVKRTGEKVFLECVQDMDHENMFWYRQDPGLGLRLIYFSYDVKMKEKGDIPEGYSVSREKKERFSLILESASTNQTSMYLCASSWRNTEAFFGQGTRLTVV.

V and J are TRBV20-1 and TRBJ1-1; no reliable D call. V was cut by 0 bases and J by 5 bases, with 13 bases left in between. Germline V CDR1 and CDR2: DFQATT, SNEGSKA (reference sequence). This CDR3 has 14 amino acids. This CDR3 is CSARDSGRRTEAFF. The CDR3 DNA follows: TGCAGTGCTAGAGATTCAGGCCGCAGGACTGAAGCTTTCTTT.

This chain links TRBV6-1 with TRBJ1-1; D remains ambiguous. Trimming shortened V by 6 bases and J by 5 bases, and 10 bases separated the two germline ends. From germline, CDR1 is MNHNS and CDR2 SASEGT. The CDR3 spans 12 residues. DNA of the CDR3: TGTGCCAGCAGCCGATCGGGGACTGAAGCTTTCTTT. It codes for CASSRSGTEAFF.

The rearrangement links TRBV19 to TRBJ1-3, with TRBD1 matching 9 bases. The CDR3 has 18 residues. The germline CDR1 and CDR2 sequences are LNHDA and SQIVND (reference sequence). The V segment lost 5 bases and the J segment 4 bases; nucleotides outside the gene matches: 15. The CDR3 region has the DNA TGTGCCAGTAGTCAACGTCCCCACACAGGGGGCGAAGGAAACACCATATATTTT. Its protein product is CASSQRPHTGGEGNTIYF.

The V call is TRBV19, the J call TRBJ1-1; the D gene is possibly TRBD1 (6 bases). CDR1 LNHDA and CDR2 SQIVND come from the germline V gene (reference sequence). The ends were cut back, 7 bases at V and 2 bases at J, with 17 bases in the middle. The CDR3 is made up of 15 amino acids. For the CDR3, the DNA is TGTGCCAGTACCCTTAGGGGGGGGTCAAACACTGAAGCTTTCTTT. Protein: CASTLRGGSNTEAFF.

The gene calls are TRBV6-1 and TRBJ2-3; possibly TRBD1 or TRBD2 for D (7 bases each). The germline V gene encodes CDR1 MNHNS and CDR2 SASEGT. Deletions cut 6 bases from V and 5 bases from J, with 21 bases between. The CDR3 runs 16 residues. The CDR3 nucleotides read TGTGCCAGCAGGAGGGAGGGGGCCGGGGATAAAGATACGCAGTATTTT. It specifies CASRREGAGDKDTQYF.

The gene calls are TRBV19 and TRBJ1-1; maybe TRBD1 (5 bases). Trimming took 4 bases from V and 4 from J, leaving 16 bases between them. The CDR3 has 15 residues. Germline V gives CDR1 LNHDA, CDR2 SQIVND (reference sequence). CDR3 sequence reads: CASSRDRRESTEAFF. The CDR3 coding sequence is TGTGCCAGTAGTAGAGACAGACGGGAGAGCACTGAAGCTTTCTTT.

The chain joins TRBV5-1 to TRBJ2-5, with TRBD1 matching 10 bases. The germline V gene encodes CDR1 SGHRS and CDR2 YFSETQ. This CDR3 region has 15 residues. V trimming: 4 bases; J trimming: 5 bases; junction bases outside the gene matches: 8. CDR3 in DNA: TGCGCCAGCAGCCGAGACAGGGGGCGCCTTGAGACCCAGTACTTC. It translates to CASSRDRGRLETQYF. Drawing the rest from reference TRBV5-1 and TRBJ2-5, the complete variable domain is KAGVTQTPRYLIKTRGQQVTLSCSPISGHRSVSWYQQTPGQGLQFLFEYFSETQRNKGNFPGRFSGRQFSNSRSEMNVSTLELGDSALYLCASSRDRGRLETQYFGPGTRLLVL.

The V and J genes are TRBV18 and TRBJ2-3; 11 nucleotides agree with TRBD2. Germline values: CDR1 KGHSH, CDR2 LQKENI. V lost 3 bases, J lost 0 bases, and 8 bases stayed unmatched. This CDR3 has 18 amino acids. As DNA, the CDR3 is TGTGCCAGCTCACCCTTGACTAGCGGGATTGCTAGCACAGATACGCAGTATTTT. The encoded protein is CASSPLTSGIASTDTQYF.

CDR3 residues: CSARAGLRNEKLFF. In DNA form, the CDR3 reads TGCAGTGCTAGAGCCGGACTGAGGAATGAAAAACTGTTTTTT. The gene calls are TRBV20-1 and TRBJ1-4, with D uncertain. From germline, CDR1 is DFQATT and CDR2 SNEGSKA (reference sequence). The V end lost 1 base, the J end lost 5 bases, and 11 bases lay between the germline ends. The CDR3 has 14 amino acids.

This clonotype appeared a few times. V usage is TRBV7-2 and J usage is TRBJ2-5; 8 positions agree with TRBD2. The CDR3 extends over 16 amino acids. With V trimmed by 1 base and J by 5 bases, 9 bases remained unmatched. CDR1 and CDR2 from the germline V gene are SGHTA and FQGNSA. The CDR3 sequence is CASSLVGREGLETQYF. In DNA, the CDR3 is TGTGCCAGCAGCTTAGTGGGACGGGAGGGGTTGGAGACCCAGTACTTC.

The gene calls are TRBV19 and TRBJ1-2; 8 bases line up with TRBD1. Germline values: CDR1 LNHDA, CDR2 SQIVND (reference sequence). V was pared by 7 bases and J by 5 bases, with 6 bases of the junction left unmatched. This CDR3 comprises 13 residues. CDR3 DNA: TGTGCCAGTATCCGGACAGGGAGTTATGGCTACACCTTC. This codes for CASIRTGSYGYTF.

This chain connects TRBV28 to TRBJ1-1, with D possibly being TRBD1 (5 bases). Deletions cut 7 bases from V and 6 bases from J, with 12 bases between. Germline lookup yields CDR1 MDHEN and CDR2 SYDVKM. The CDR3 contains 12 residues. CDR3 loop: CASTRVPPEAFF. The CDR3 nucleotides read TGTGCCAGCACCAGGGTACCTCCTGAAGCTTTCTTT. The full variable domain, completed using reference TRBV28 and TRBJ1-1, is DVKVTQSSRYLVKRTGEKVFLECVQDMDHENMFWYRQDPGLGLRLIYFSYDVKMKEKGDIPEGYSVSREKKERFSLILESASTNQTSMYLCASTRVPPEAFFGQGTRLTVV.